A single sample is the source of the 8 T cell receptor beta chains below, sequenced in a study of blood T cell repertoires in COVID-19. Some clones are missing from TCRdb's copy, which holds only in-frame ones; the method was immunoSEQ multiplex PCR. The sample comprises about half a million clones, 80% to 90% of which are singletons, and around 7.9% rests with the top ten. The sequencing input was PBMCs or T cells enriched from blood (not recorded which). The source of these receptors is a woman aged 55 to 70 who had recovered from COVID-19.

This clone was seen more than once but under ten times. The genes are TRBV29-1 and TRBJ2-7; 8 bases are shared with TRBD1. This CDR3 comprises 13 residues. Germline CDR1 and CDR2: SQVTM and ANQGSEA. V trimming: 1 base; J trimming: 4 bases; junction bases outside the gene matches: 3. CDR3 coding DNA: TGCAGCGTTGAAGGACAGGGGCGGTACGAGCAGTACTTC. Its translation: CSVEGQGRYEQYF.

The chain is built from TRBV3-1 (or the pseudogene TRBV3-2) and TRBJ1-4, with 7 bases lining up with TRBD1. Germline V lookup: CDR1 LGHDT, CDR2 YNNKEL (reference sequence). The CDR3 has 16 amino acids. V gave up 2 bases and J gave up 3 bases; unmatched junction bases: 6. CDR3 sequence reads: CASSQSRGAANEKLFF. As DNA, the CDR3 is TGTGCCAGCAGCCAAAGCAGGGGGGCGGCTAATGAAAAACTGTTTTTT.

The J gene is TRBJ2-7, the V gene TRBV3-1 (or the pseudogene TRBV3-2), with D maybe TRBD1 (6 bases). This CDR3 has 15 residues. From germline, CDR1 is LGHDT and CDR2 YNNKEL (reference sequence). V lost 3 bases and J 1 base, leaving 13 bases between the germline ends. This CDR3 is CASSHVGHESYEQYV. The CDR3 bases are TGTGCCAGCAGCCATGTGGGACACGAGTCCTACGAGCAGTACGTC.

The genes are TRBV28 and TRBJ1-1; tentative D call: TRBD1 (5 bases). The V end lost 8 bases, the J end lost 1 base, and 14 bases lay between the germline ends. The CDR3 spans 14 residues. The germline V gene has CDR1 MDHEN and CDR2 SYDVKM. The CDR3 protein is CASVRGSKNTEAFF. CDR3 sequence (DNA): TGTGCCAGCGTGCGGGGCAGCAAGAACACTGAAGCTTTCTTT.

The CDR3 here is CASSGSGSSTDTQYF. The CDR3 nucleotides read TGCGCCAGCAGCGGAAGCGGTTCCAGCACAGATACGCAGTATTTT. The chain recombines TRBV5-1 with TRBJ2-3; tentative D call: TRBD2 (5 bases). Trimming pared 4 bases from V and 0 bases from J, leaving 12 bases between. The germline gives CDR1 SGHRS, CDR2 YFSETQ. The CDR3 runs to 15 residues.

The V gene is TRBV5-1, the J gene TRBJ2-1; TRBD2 might be the D (7 bases). V lost 1 base, J lost 7 bases, and 12 bases lay in between. This CDR3 has 14 amino acids. Germline CDR1 reads SGHRS; CDR2 reads YFSETQ. CDR3 amino acids: CASSLFGGRNEQFF. The CDR3 DNA reads TGCGCCAGCAGCTTGTTCGGGGGGCGAAATGAGCAGTTCTTC.

The V gene is TRBV19, the J gene TRBJ1-1; perhaps TRBD1 as D (5 bases). Trimming took 5 bases from V and 11 from J, leaving 18 bases between them. From germline, CDR1 is LNHDA and CDR2 SQIVND (reference sequence). The CDR3 runs 13 residues. CDR3 in amino acids: CASSPDGGGVAFF. In DNA, the CDR3 is TGTGCCAGTAGTCCCGACGGGGGAGGGGTTGCTTTCTTT. The entire variable domain, with the rest obtained from reference TRBV19 and TRBJ1-1, is as follows: DGGITQSPKYLFRKEGQNVTLSCEQNLNHDAMYWYRQDPGQGLRLIYYSQIVNDFQKGDIAEGYSVSREKKESFPLTVTSAQKNPTAFYLCASSPDGGGVAFFGQGTRLTVV.

The table lists this clone with a count of one. The J gene is TRBJ1-2, the V gene TRBV11-2; no clear D. The CDR3 is 14 amino acids. Germline CDR1 is SGHAT and CDR2 is FQNNGV. V lost 3 bases to trimming and J lost 2 bases, with 10 bases between them. The CDR3 DNA reads TGTGCCAGCAGCTTCGAGGGTAGCAACTATGGCTACACCTTC. Translated, it gives CASSFEGSNYGYTF.